Below, one TCR beta chain is given with its context. This entry comes from a study of blood T cell repertoires in COVID-19. Study-wide background: COVID-19 samples, acute and convalescent, were from the United States, Italy and Spain. In each case, the material was cDNA or gDNA derived from T cells, B-cell-depleted T cells, or PBMCs.

How the authors handled the data: Scientists estimated how many nucleated cells there were by amplifying reference gene primers. Sequencing was performed with immunoSEQ multiplex PCR; in TCRdb, only in-frame clones are kept and a portion is missing. V, J and clone size derive from that table, while D and trimming were established from the DNA sequence. The sample lists under 200,000 clones, more than 85% occurring once. CDR1 LNHDA and CDR2 SQIVND come from the germline V gene (reference sequence). The CDR3 runs 14 residues. V was clipped by 3 bases and J by 5 bases; unmatched bases: 6. V is TRBV19 and J is TRBJ1-1; 7 bases line up with TRBD1. The sequenced sample consisted of peripheral blood. This clonotype was obtained from a man aged 65-85 years with active or convalescent COVID-19. The CDR3 sequence is CASSITQGGTEAFF. CDR3 nucleotide sequence: TGTGCCAGTAGTATCACTCAGGGGGGTACTGAAGCTTTCTTT. Together with reference TRBV19 and TRBJ1-1, the CDR3 gives the full variable domain: DGGITQSPKYLFRKEGQNVTLSCEQNLNHDAMYWYRQDPGQGLRLIYYSQIVNDFQKGDIAEGYSVSREKKESFPLTVTSAQKNPTAFYLCASSITQGGTEAFFGQGTRLTVV.